Shown below are 25 T cell receptor beta chains from a single sample sequenced in a study of cytomegalovirus exposure and HLA in healthy donors. In the PCR, 60 Vbeta and 13 Jbeta primers were used. The assay was immunoSEQ multiplex PCR, and TCRdb's table has in-frame clones only and misses some. The profile shows approximately 140,000 clones, 81% of them singletons. Sequenced sample: PBMCs. Source of these receptors: a man between 18 and 29 years old in good health and CMV-seronegative.

This sequence joins TRBV25-1 and TRBJ2-1, with TRBD1 as a possible D gene (5 bases). The CDR3 is 14 amino acids. Trimming left V 1 base short and J 6 bases short, with 10 bases between. Germline lookup yields CDR1 MGHDK and CDR2 SYGVNS. CDR3 residues: CASSESPRVNEQFF. CDR3 nucleotide sequence: TGTGCCAGCAGTGAATCCCCCAGGGTCAATGAGCAGTTCTTC.

V usage is TRBV27 and J usage is TRBJ2-1; D is unresolved. Germline V gene sequence: CDR1 MNHEY, CDR2 SMNVEV (reference sequence). Trimming removed 4 bases at V and 4 bases at J, with 8 bases between. There are 13 residues in the CDR3. CDR3 bases: TGTGCCAGCAGTTCCGGTCTATACAATGAGCAGTTCTTC. Translation: CASSSGLYNEQFF.

V and J are TRBV7-8 and TRBJ2-7, with 10 bases matching TRBD1. V gave up 6 bases and J gave up 5 bases; unmatched junction bases: 7. The CDR3 contains 14 residues. Germline CDR1 is SGHVS and CDR2 is FQNEAQ. CDR3 residues: CASRRMGQGNEQYF. The CDR3, as DNA: TGTGCCAGCAGGCGCATGGGACAGGGGAACGAGCAGTACTTC. The full variable domain, its missing parts supplied by reference TRBV7-8 and TRBJ2-7, is GAGVSQSPRYKVAKRGQDVALRCDPISGHVSLFWYQQALGQGPEFLTYFQNEAQLDKSGLPSDRFFAERPEGSVSTLKIQRTQQEDSAVYLCASRRMGQGNEQYFGPGTRLTVT.

A few counts support this clone. This chain joins TRBV4-3 and TRBJ2-7; 7 nucleotides match TRBD1. CDR1 is LGHNA, CDR2 YSLEER, per germline. The CDR3 contains 16 residues. With V trimmed by 2 bases and J by 6 bases, 13 bases remained unmatched. The CDR3 DNA sequence: TGCGCCAGCAGCCAATCTCCCGGGACAGTCTGGTTCGAGCAGTACTTC. Translation: CASSQSPGTVWFEQYF.

The gene calls are TRBV23-1 and TRBJ2-2; 7 bases are shared with TRBD1. TRBV23-1 is identified as an open reading frame with a role that is uncertain. The ends lost 4 bases at V and 2 bases at J; junction bases unmatched: 22. CDR3 length equals 21 residues. The CDR3 loop is CASSLCKRQQDRKENTGELFF. CDR3 nucleotides: TGCGCCAGCAGTCTTTGTAAGAGGCAACAGGACAGGAAAGAAAACACCGGGGAGCTGTTTTTT.

This clone has just one count. The V and J genes are TRBV19 and TRBJ1-1, with 8 bases that match TRBD1. V shed 3 bases, J shed 5 bases, and the junction held 8 bases outside the gene matches. The CDR3 length is 15 residues. CDR1 and CDR2 (germline): LNHDA, SQIVND (reference sequence). The CDR3 bases are TGTGCCAGTAGTATGAGACAGGGGTCGGGGACTGAAGCTTTCTTT. Protein: CASSMRQGSGTEAFF.

This clone was found once. The V and J genes are TRBV6-1 and TRBJ2-7; 7 positions agree with TRBD1. The germline V gene has CDR1 MNHNS and CDR2 SASEGT. The CDR3 totals 14 residues. V shed 5 bases, J shed 4 bases, and the junction held 8 bases outside the gene matches. In DNA form, the CDR3 reads TGTGCCAGCAGTATGGACAGGAGTAGGTACGAGCAGTACTTC. Amino acid sequence: CASSMDRSRYEQYF.

V and J are TRBV28 and TRBJ2-4, with a possible D match to TRBD2 (6 bases). V lost 7 bases and J 0 bases, leaving 16 bases between the germline ends. CDR1 MDHEN and CDR2 SYDVKM come from the germline V gene. The CDR3 is made up of 16 amino acids. Here the CDR3 DNA reads TGTGCCAGCATAGGGAGTCGCGGGATAGCCAAAAACATTCAGTACTTC. It is translated as CASIGSRGIAKNIQYF.

The CDR3 region is CASSFEGVNTEAFF. The CDR3 bases are TGTGCCAGCAGCTTTGAGGGAGTGAACACTGAAGCTTTCTTT. The chain has TRBV11-2 and TRBJ1-1, with no clear D. This CDR3 comprises 14 residues. From germline, CDR1 is SGHAT and CDR2 FQNNGV. With 3 bases removed from V and 0 bases from J, the gap between germline ends came to 8 bases. Supplemented by reference TRBV11-2 and TRBJ1-1, the full variable domain reads EAGVAQSPRYKIIEKRQSVAFWCNPISGHATLYWYQQILGQGPKLLIQFQNNGVVDDSQLPKDRFSAERLKGVDSTLKIQPAKLEDSAVYLCASSFEGVNTEAFFGQGTRLTVV.

The chain couples TRBV30 to TRBJ2-7; tentative D call: TRBD1 (6 bases). Trimming stripped 8 bases from V and 4 bases from J, with 12 bases between. This CDR3 is built from 11 residues. Germline V gene data show CDR1 as GTSNPN and CDR2 as SVGIG (reference sequence). The CDR3 spells CAGQKPYEQYF. The CDR3, as DNA: TGTGCCGGACAGAAACCTTACGAGCAGTACTTC.

The rearrangement joins TRBV28 to TRBJ2-7; D not resolved. CDR3 length: 12 residues. Germline V CDR1 and CDR2: MDHEN, SYDVKM. The V end lost 1 base, the J end lost 3 bases, and 4 bases lay between the germline ends. In DNA form, the CDR3 reads TGTGCCAGCAGTTTATTACACTACGAGCAGTACTTC. Amino acids: CASSLLHYEQYF.

The chain carries TRBV6-5 and TRBJ1-4; unclear D gene. From germline, CDR1 is MNHEY and CDR2 SVGAGI. The CDR3 contains 12 residues. Trimming stripped 5 bases from V and 7 bases from J, with 8 bases between. CDR3 nucleotide sequence: TGTGCCAGCAGTGCAACCAGTGAAAAACTGTTTTTT. Translating gives CASSATSEKLFF.

The chain carries TRBV10-3 and TRBJ1-5; TRBD1 aligns across 7 bases. Per germline, CDR1 ENHRY and CDR2 SYGVKD. This CDR3 region has 16 residues. The trim removed 0 bases at V and 9 bases at J, leaving 11 bases unmatched. This CDR3 is CAISESPAKSGGPQHF. Here the CDR3 DNA reads TGTGCCATCAGTGAGTCACCCGCGAAATCAGGGGGGCCCCAGCATTTT.

CDR3 protein: CAWSVLGGALQNQPQHF. The CDR3, as DNA: TGTGCCTGGAGTGTACTTGGAGGGGCACTACAAAATCAGCCCCAGCATTTT. The rearrangement links TRBV30 to TRBJ1-5; tentative D call: TRBD1 (5 bases). Trimming removed 0 bases at V and 4 bases at J, with 19 bases between. This CDR3 has 17 amino acids. The germline V gene encodes CDR1 GTSNPN and CDR2 SVGIG (reference sequence).

The chain links TRBV27 to TRBJ1-2, with D perhaps TRBD1 (5 bases). This CDR3 comprises 16 residues. Trimming took 5 bases from V and 2 from J, leaving 18 bases between them. Germline loops: CDR1 MNHEY, CDR2 SMNVEV (reference sequence). The CDR3 spells CASSGGSGGMNYGYTF. The CDR3 coding sequence is TGTGCCAGCAGTGGGGGGTCGGGAGGAATGAACTATGGCTACACCTTC.

This clone was recorded only once. The rearrangement links TRBV28 to TRBJ1-5, with 8 bases that match TRBD1. The CDR3 extends over 13 amino acids. V shed 4 bases, J shed 7 bases, and the junction held 3 bases outside the gene matches. The germline CDR1 and CDR2 sequences are MDHEN and SYDVKM. The CDR3 reads CASSSDRGQPQHF. CDR3 sequence (DNA): TGTGCCAGCAGTTCAGACAGGGGACAGCCCCAGCATTTT.

The V gene is TRBV14, the J gene TRBJ2-7; no clear D gene. The germline V gene has CDR1 SGHDN and CDR2 FVKESK. The CDR3 has 16 amino acids. V was cut by 1 base and J by 1 base, with 14 bases left in between. DNA of the CDR3: TGTGCCAGCAGCCAAGTAGATAATCCAAAATCCTACGAGCAGTACTTC. Its translation: CASSQVDNPKSYEQYF.

The chain links TRBV5-1 to TRBJ2-5, with 8 bases that match TRBD2. V gave up 6 bases and J gave up 1 base; unmatched junction bases: 5. Per germline, CDR1 SGHRS and CDR2 YFSETQ. The CDR3 length is 14 residues. In DNA, the CDR3 is TGCGCCAGCATAGGTACTAGCGGCCAAGAGACCCAGTACTTC. Residues: CASIGTSGQETQYF.

This clone was counted between two and nine times. This chain uses TRBV4-3 with TRBJ2-5; 7 nucleotides agree with TRBD2. Trimming at V came to 5 bases and at J to 5 bases, leaving 8 bases not matched to a gene. This CDR3 region has 14 residues. CDR1 and CDR2 (germline): LGHNA, YSLEER. The CDR3 spells CASSTGLGEETQYF. The DNA of the CDR3 is TGCGCCAGCAGCACAGGACTAGGGGAGGAGACCCAGTACTTC.

The chain is built from TRBV6-1 and TRBJ1-1; D is perhaps TRBD1 (5 bases). Germline V gene data show CDR1 as MNHNS and CDR2 as SASEGT. This CDR3 is built from 14 residues. Trimming took off 10 bases at V and 1 base at J, with 16 bases between the two ends. As DNA, the CDR3 is TGTGCCACCGGGGGGAGGATGGCGAACACTGAAGCTTTCTTT. This sequence encodes CATGGRMANTEAFF.

The chain recombines TRBV7-9 with TRBJ2-5, with D possibly TRBD1 on 6 matching bases. V was trimmed by 5 bases and J by 4 bases, leaving 14 bases between them. The CDR3 is made up of 14 amino acids. Germline assignment: CDR1 SEHNR and CDR2 FQNEAQ (reference sequence). The CDR3 spells CASSPTGTLETQYF. CDR3 nucleotides: TGTGCCAGCAGCCCTACAGGGACCCTAGAGACCCAGTACTTC.

J is TRBJ2-1 and V is TRBV4-3, with 10 bases aligning to TRBD2. Germline V gives CDR1 LGHNA, CDR2 YSLEER. After removal of 1 base from V and 6 bases from J, the junction contained 12 bases not matched to a gene. The CDR3 runs to 18 residues. The CDR3 nucleotides read TGCGCCAGCAGCCAAGTAGCAGCGGGGGGGATTCCTCGCAATGAGCAGTTCTTC. Translated, it gives CASSQVAAGGIPRNEQFF.

The CDR3 loop is CAWSVDRAISPLHF. CDR3 DNA: TGTGCCTGGAGTGTTGACAGGGCTATTTCACCCCTCCACTTT. V and J are TRBV30 and TRBJ1-6, with 7 bases that match TRBD1. Germline CDR1 is GTSNPN and CDR2 is SVGIG (reference sequence). V shed 0 bases, J shed 9 bases, and the junction held 5 bases outside the gene matches. The CDR3 has 14 amino acids.

This rearrangement joins TRBV5-6 to TRBJ2-5; 7 positions agree with TRBD2. The CDR3 totals 16 residues. Germline CDR1 and CDR2: SGHDT and YYEEEE. V shed 6 bases and J 0 bases; nucleotides not matched to a gene: 11. CDR3 nucleotides: TGTGCCAGCACCGTGGAGGTCCTAGCGGACCAAGAGACCCAGTACTTC. Translation: CASTVEVLADQETQYF.

The V and J genes are TRBV13 and TRBJ1-3; tentative D call: TRBD1 (5 bases). Germline CDR1 and CDR2: PRHDT and FYEKMQ (reference sequence). The V gene lost 3 bases and the J gene lost 4 bases, with 13 bases spanning the gap. This CDR3 spans 15 amino acids. The CDR3 sequence: CASSFLPGVGNTIYF. The CDR3, as DNA: TGTGCCAGCAGCTTCCTCCCGGGGGTAGGAAACACCATATATTTT.